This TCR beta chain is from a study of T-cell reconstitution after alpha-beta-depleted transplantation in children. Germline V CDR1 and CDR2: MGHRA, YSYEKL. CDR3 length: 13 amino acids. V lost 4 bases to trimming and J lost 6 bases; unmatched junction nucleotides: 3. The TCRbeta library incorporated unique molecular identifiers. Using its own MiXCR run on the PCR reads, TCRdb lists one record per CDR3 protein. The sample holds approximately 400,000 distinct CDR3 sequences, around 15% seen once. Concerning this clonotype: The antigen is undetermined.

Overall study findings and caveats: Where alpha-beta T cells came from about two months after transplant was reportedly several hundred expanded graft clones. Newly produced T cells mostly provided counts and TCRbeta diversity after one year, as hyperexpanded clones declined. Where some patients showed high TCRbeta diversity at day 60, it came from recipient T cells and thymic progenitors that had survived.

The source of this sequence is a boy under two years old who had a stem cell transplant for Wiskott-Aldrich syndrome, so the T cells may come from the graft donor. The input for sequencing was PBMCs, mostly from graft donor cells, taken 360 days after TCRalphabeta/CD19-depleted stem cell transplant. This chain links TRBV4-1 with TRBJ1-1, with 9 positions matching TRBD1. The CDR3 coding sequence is TGCGCCAGCAGCCGCCGACAGGGGGCTGAAGCTTTCTTT. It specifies CASSRRQGAEAFF.